This T cell receptor beta chain was identified during a study of cytomegalovirus exposure and HLA in healthy donors. This CDR3 is 12 amino acids long. Trimming removed 2 bases from V and 7 bases from J, with 6 bases in between. CDR1 is MDHEN and CDR2 is SYDVKM in the germline V gene. The PCR made use of 60 Vbeta and 13 Jbeta primers. This table comes from immunoSEQ multiplex PCR, and its TCRdb copy is limited to in-frame clones, with some not included. Here the sample spans around 94,000 clones, roughly 80% being singletons. This receptor was taken from a woman between 35 and 50 years old in good health and CMV-seropositive. Sequenced input: PBMCs. This rearrangement joins TRBV28 to TRBJ1-5; D unresolved. CDR3 in amino acids: CASSLNIQPQHF. The CDR3 nucleotides read TGTGCCAGCAGTTTAAACATCCAGCCCCAGCATTTT.